The source of this T cell receptor beta chain is a study of T cell responses to AZD1222 COVID-19 vaccine. Study-level findings and limits: Repertoires in all cases were sampled only once the peak T cell response had passed. Clonal diversity may have been underestimated, and the donors were mostly white British, with more females than males. At baseline, just a handful of AZD1222 recipients tested seropositive. Two AZD1222 administrations were followed by greater Spike-specific TCR breadth and depth.

Germline CDR1 reads LNHDA; CDR2 reads SQIVND (reference sequence). This CDR3 is 16 amino acids long. The trim removed 6 bases at V and 5 bases at J, leaving 13 bases unmatched. Produced via immunoSEQ multiplex PCR; TCRdb's table is partial and in-frame only. This table holds under 150,000 clones, roughly 91% found once. A word on this clone: The antigen is unknown.

The material sequenced was peripheral blood, taken on day 0 of AZD1222 vaccination. The TCR comes from an adult in good health. The chain recombines TRBV19 with TRBJ1-2, with TRBD1 identical over 9 bases. CDR3 DNA: TGTGCCAGTAGCGACCCAAGGGGACAGGGCGTATATGGCTACACCTTC. It specifies CASSDPRGQGVYGYTF.